These 22 T cell receptor beta chains were all obtained from the same sample, sequenced in a study of blood T cell repertoires in COVID-19. The assay was immunoSEQ multiplex PCR, and TCRdb's table has in-frame clones only and misses some. Of about 26,000 clones listed, approximately 93% were seen once; the top ten hold roughly 4.2%. Specimen: peripheral blood. The receptors were gathered from a human donor with active COVID-19. The donor label of this sample is uncertain.

The J gene is TRBJ2-7, the V gene TRBV13, with D possibly being TRBD1 (6 bases). This CDR3 contains 16 residues. Deletions cut 3 bases from V and 6 bases from J, with 21 bases between. The germline CDR1 and CDR2 sequences are PRHDT and FYEKMQ (reference sequence). The CDR3 loop reads CASSFIQGNKASEQYF. The CDR3 DNA reads as TGTGCCAGCAGCTTCATCCAGGGGAACAAGGCTTCCGAGCAGTACTTC. Drawing the rest from reference TRBV13 and TRBJ2-7, the complete variable domain is AAGVIQSPRHLIKEKRETATLKCYPIPRHDTVYWYQQGPGQDPQFLISFYEKMQSDKGSIPDRFSAQQFSDYHSELNMSSLELGDSALYFCASSFIQGNKASEQYFGPGTRLTVT.

This chain connects TRBV7-6 to TRBJ1-1, with D possibly matching TRBD1 (6 bases). The CDR3 covers 13 residues. The germline gives CDR1 SGHVS, CDR2 FNYEAQ. The V end was cut by 8 bases, the J end by 4 bases, with 14 bases between. The CDR3, as DNA: TGTGCCAGCGCTAAGGGGGTAGGCACTGAAGCTTTCTTT. It translates to CASAKGVGTEAFF.

The genes are TRBV18 and TRBJ2-5; D is unclear. V dropped 4 bases and J dropped 2 bases, with 8 bases sitting between them. CDR1 and CDR2 from the germline V gene are KGHSH and LQKENI. The CDR3 has 13 amino acids. The CDR3 DNA is TGTGCCAGCTCACGTGCAGATCAAGAGACCCAGTACTTC. Its protein is CASSRADQETQYF.

This chain links TRBV5-1 with TRBJ2-1, with TRBD1 matching over 9 bases. CDR1 SGHRS and CDR2 YFSETQ come from the germline V gene. The CDR3 is made up of 14 amino acids. V trimming: 6 bases; J trimming: 4 bases; junction bases outside the gene matches: 5. The DNA for the CDR3 is TGCGCCAGCAAGCCGGGACAGGGATACAATGAGCAGTTCTTC. Amino acid sequence: CASKPGQGYNEQFF.

The chain recombines TRBV2 with TRBJ1-2; TRBD1 agrees at 7 bases. V trimming: 1 base; J trimming: 8 bases; junction bases outside the gene matches: 4. This CDR3 region has 13 residues. Germline CDR1 reads SNHLY; CDR2 reads FYNNEI. Here the CDR3 DNA reads TGTGCCAGCAGTGAAGACGACAGGGTGGGCTACACCTTC. Its translation is CASSEDDRVGYTF.

The chain joins TRBV30 to TRBJ1-1, with 12 positions matching TRBD1. Germline-derived CDR1 and CDR2 are GTSNPN and SVGIG (reference sequence). J was trimmed by 0 bases and V by 2 bases; bases with no gene match: 4. This CDR3 comprises 16 residues. CDR3 loop: CAWSRGTGGLNTEAFF. Written as DNA, the CDR3 is TGTGCCTGGAGTAGGGGGACAGGGGGCCTGAACACTGAAGCTTTCTTT.

The rearrangement links TRBV6-5 to TRBJ1-1, with D perhaps matching TRBD1 (6 bases). Germline CDR1 reads MNHEY; CDR2 reads SVGAGI. V gave up 0 bases and J gave up 5 bases, with 13 bases separating them. The CDR3 consists of 15 residues. DNA of the CDR3: TGTGCCAGCAGTTACTCCGGGGGGGCAAGGACTGAAGCTTTCTTT. This sequence encodes CASSYSGGARTEAFF.

J is TRBJ1-4 and V is TRBV6-5; TRBD1 might be the D (5 bases). CDR1 MNHEY and CDR2 SVGAGI come from the germline V gene. The V end lost 6 bases, the J end lost 10 bases, and 12 bases lay between the germline ends. The CDR3 covers 12 residues. The CDR3 region has the DNA TGTGCCAGCAGAGTCCGGGGGGGAAAACTGTTTTTT. Translating gives CASRVRGGKLFF.

The chain's CDR3 is CASSLRSGRTDTQYF. DNA for the CDR3: TGTGCCAGCAGCTTACGGAGCGGGAGAACAGATACGCAGTATTTT. The chain is built from TRBV7-9 and TRBJ2-3; 8 bases line up with TRBD2. CDR3 length equals 15 residues. Germline assignment: CDR1 SEHNR and CDR2 FQNEAQ (reference sequence). The trim removed 2 bases at V and 3 bases at J, leaving 4 bases unmatched.

The CDR3 loop reads CASSGWDRENTEAFF. The CDR3 DNA reads TGTGCCAGCAGCGGATGGGACAGGGAGAACACTGAAGCTTTCTTT. V is TRBV5-6 and J is TRBJ1-1; 9 bases are shared with TRBD1. CDR1 SGHDT and CDR2 YYEEEE come from the germline V gene. The ends lost 4 bases at V and 1 base at J; junction bases unmatched: 5. This CDR3 is 15 amino acids long.

This clone appeared once. V usage is TRBV28 and J usage is TRBJ2-1; D uncertain. Germline V gene lookup returns CDR1 MDHEN and CDR2 SYDVKM. This CDR3 region has 12 residues. The ends were cut back, 8 bases at V and 0 bases at J, with 5 bases in the middle. The CDR3 sequence is CASASSYNEQFF. The CDR3 DNA reads TGTGCCAGCGCGAGCTCCTACAATGAGCAGTTCTTC.

The gene calls are TRBV15 and TRBJ2-1, with 9 nucleotides matching TRBD1. J lost 3 bases, V lost 4 bases, and 4 bases had no gene match. The CDR3 length is 15 residues. From germline, CDR1 is LNHNV and CDR2 YYDKDF (reference sequence). The CDR3, as DNA: TGTGCCACCAGCAATAAGGGACAGGGCTACAATGAGCAGTTCTTC. Translating gives CATSNKGQGYNEQFF.

The V and J genes are TRBV6-5 and TRBJ1-1; D uncertain. The CDR3 covers 11 residues. Germline V gives CDR1 MNHEY, CDR2 SVGAGI. With 6 bases removed from V and 10 bases from J, the gap between germline ends came to 12 bases. The CDR3: CASRWVARAFF. CDR3 nucleotide sequence: TGTGCCAGCAGGTGGGTAGCTCGAGCTTTCTTT.

V usage is TRBV29-1 and J usage is TRBJ2-3, with TRBD1 identical over 9 bases. V trimming: 3 bases; J trimming: 5 bases; junction bases outside the gene matches: 0. The CDR3 has 12 amino acids. Germline CDR1 is SQVTM and CDR2 is ANQGSEA. This CDR3 reads CSVETGGDTQYF. The CDR3 nucleotides are TGCAGCGTTGAGACAGGGGGAGATACGCAGTATTTT.

The gene calls are TRBV25-1 and TRBJ2-7, with 8 bases lining up with TRBD1. CDR1 MGHDK and CDR2 SYGVNS come from the germline V gene. The V and J ends lost 4 bases and 2 bases, in that order; junction bases with no gene match: 4. The CDR3 has 14 residues. CDR3 residues: CASSGDRWTYEQYF. The DNA of the CDR3 is TGTGCCAGCAGTGGGGACAGGTGGACCTACGAGCAGTACTTC.

CDR3 residues: CAWSPGQGRETQYF. In DNA, the CDR3 is TGTGCCTGGAGCCCGGGACAGGGACGAGAGACCCAGTACTTC. The chain uses TRBV30 and TRBJ2-5; 9 nucleotides align to TRBD1. The V gene end was trimmed by 3 bases and the J gene end by 4 bases; junction bases not matched to a gene: 6. Germline V gene data show CDR1 as GTSNPN and CDR2 as SVGIG (reference sequence). The CDR3 runs to 14 residues.

V gene TRBV7-7 combines with J gene TRBJ2-5, with D maybe TRBD1 (6 bases). The CDR3 extends over 13 amino acids. CDR1 is SSHAT and CDR2 is FNYEAQ in the germline V gene (reference sequence). Deletions cut 3 bases from V and 2 bases from J, with 7 bases between. The CDR3 nucleotides are TGTGCCAGCAGCTTCGACAGGCAAGAGACCCAGTACTTC. Protein product: CASSFDRQETQYF.

The V gene is TRBV18, the J gene TRBJ2-3; no reliable D call. CDR1 and CDR2 (germline): KGHSH, LQKENI. CDR3 size: 12 residues. V lost 3 bases and J lost 6, with 7 bases in between. CDR3 sequence (DNA): TGTGCCAGCTCACCCCCCGAGGATACGCAGTATTTT. This codes for CASSPPEDTQYF.

This sequence joins TRBV7-2 and TRBJ1-1; D is unclear. This CDR3 has 12 residues. The V end lost 2 bases, the J end lost 2 bases, and 3 bases lay between the germline ends. Germline V gene data show CDR1 as SGHTA and CDR2 as FQGNSA. This CDR3 reads CASSLLNTEAFF. The DNA for the CDR3 is TGTGCCAGCAGCTTATTAAACACTGAAGCTTTCTTT.

V usage is TRBV3-1 (or the pseudogene TRBV3-2) and J usage is TRBJ2-3; D perhaps matches TRBD2 (6 bases). CDR1 and CDR2 from the germline V gene are LGHDT and YNNKEL (reference sequence). The V end was cut by 8 bases, the J end by 4 bases, with 16 bases between. This CDR3 region has 14 residues. CDR3 nucleotides: TGTGCCAGCCGTAGAGGGAGGAGTTCAGATACGCAGTATTTT. Translating gives CASRRGRSSDTQYF.

The chain has TRBV7-6 and TRBJ2-1, with 14 bases identical to TRBD2. This CDR3 comprises 16 residues. Trimming removed 6 bases from V and 8 bases from J; junction bases left unmatched: 9. Germline assignment: CDR1 SGHVS and CDR2 FNYEAQ. CDR3 nucleotide sequence: TGTGCCAGCAGGTTACCGGGACTAGCGGGAGAGTATGAGCAGTTCTTC. Its protein product is CASRLPGLAGEYEQFF.

V gene TRBV9 combines with J gene TRBJ1-2; 7 positions match TRBD1. The CDR3 has 15 residues. The V segment lost 2 bases and the J segment 7 bases; nucleotides outside the gene matches: 11. Germline lookup yields CDR1 SGDLS and CDR2 YYNGEE. CDR3 sequence (DNA): TGTGCCAGCAGCGTTTACGGGACAGAAGGTCCTGGCTACACCTTC. Its protein is CASSVYGTEGPGYTF.